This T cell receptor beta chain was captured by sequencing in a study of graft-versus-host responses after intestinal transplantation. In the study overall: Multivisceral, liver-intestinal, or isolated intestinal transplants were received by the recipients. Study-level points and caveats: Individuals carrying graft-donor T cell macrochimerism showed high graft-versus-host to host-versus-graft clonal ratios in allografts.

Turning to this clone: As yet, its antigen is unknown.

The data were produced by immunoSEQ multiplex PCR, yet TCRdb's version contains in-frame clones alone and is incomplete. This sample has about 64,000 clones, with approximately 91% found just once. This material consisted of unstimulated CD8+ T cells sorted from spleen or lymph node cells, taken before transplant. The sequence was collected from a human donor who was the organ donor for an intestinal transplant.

This CDR3 is CASSLEAESHGYTF. CDR3 DNA sequence: TGTGCCAGCAGTTTGGAGGCAGAGAGTCATGGCTACACCTTC. This chain joins TRBV28 and TRBJ1-2; no clear D gene. The CDR3 has 14 amino acids. V was trimmed by 3 bases and J by 6 bases, leaving 14 bases between them. Germline CDR1 and CDR2: MDHEN and SYDVKM.